This T cell receptor (beta chain) derives from a study of OX40 agonist ivuxolimab in advanced cancers. Study-wide findings and caveats: The study found that CD8+ T cells averaged more expanded clones than CD4+.

Some clones are missing from TCRdb's copy, which holds only in-frame ones; the method was immunoSEQ multiplex PCR. The table has under 90,000 clones, 88% seen once. This CDR3 region has 16 residues. V lost 6 bases and J lost 1; bases outside the gene matches: 8. CDR1 LNHDA and CDR2 SQIVND come from the germline V gene (reference sequence). Worth noting for this clone: As yet, its antigen is unknown.

This sequence was found in an adult with an advanced solid tumor such as melanoma, head and neck, liver or kidney cancer. Sequenced here: CD4+ or CD8+ T cells sorted from blood, sampled in a trial of the OX40 agonist ivuxolimab. The rearrangement joins TRBV19 to TRBJ2-2; 7 bases align to TRBD1. The CDR3 loop is CASRRWTGQNTGELFF. CDR3 DNA: TGTGCCAGTAGACGATGGACAGGCCAGAACACCGGGGAGCTGTTTTTT.